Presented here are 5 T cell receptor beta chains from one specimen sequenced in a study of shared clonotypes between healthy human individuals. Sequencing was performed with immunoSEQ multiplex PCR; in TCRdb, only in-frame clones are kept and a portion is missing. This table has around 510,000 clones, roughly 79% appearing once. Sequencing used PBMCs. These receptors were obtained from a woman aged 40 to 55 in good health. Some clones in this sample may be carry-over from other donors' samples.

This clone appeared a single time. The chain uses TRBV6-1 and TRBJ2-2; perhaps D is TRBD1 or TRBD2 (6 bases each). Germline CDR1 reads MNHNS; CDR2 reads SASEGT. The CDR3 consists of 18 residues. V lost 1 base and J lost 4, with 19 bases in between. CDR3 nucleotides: TGTGCCAGCAGTGAAGTTCTCCCATGGGGGGCGAGCACCGGGGAGCTGTTTTTT. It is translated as CASSEVLPWGASTGELFF.

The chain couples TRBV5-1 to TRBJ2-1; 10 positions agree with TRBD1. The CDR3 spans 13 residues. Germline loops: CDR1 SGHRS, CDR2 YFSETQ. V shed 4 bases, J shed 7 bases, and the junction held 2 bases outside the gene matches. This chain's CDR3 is CASSRTGGNEQFF. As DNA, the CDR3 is TGCGCCAGCAGCCGGACAGGGGGGAATGAGCAGTTCTTC.

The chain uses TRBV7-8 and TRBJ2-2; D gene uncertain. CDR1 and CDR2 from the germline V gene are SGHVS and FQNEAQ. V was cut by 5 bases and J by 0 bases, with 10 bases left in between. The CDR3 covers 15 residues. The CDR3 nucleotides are TGTGCCAGCAGCCCCTACCCAGCGAACACCGGGGAGCTGTTTTTT. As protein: CASSPYPANTGELFF.

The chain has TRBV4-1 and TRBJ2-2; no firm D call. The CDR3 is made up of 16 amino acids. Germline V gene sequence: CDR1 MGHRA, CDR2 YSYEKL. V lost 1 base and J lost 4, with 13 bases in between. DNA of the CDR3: TGCGCCAGCAGCCAAGGAGAAGGGCGAGGCACCGGGGAGCTGTTTTTT. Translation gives CASSQGEGRGTGELFF.

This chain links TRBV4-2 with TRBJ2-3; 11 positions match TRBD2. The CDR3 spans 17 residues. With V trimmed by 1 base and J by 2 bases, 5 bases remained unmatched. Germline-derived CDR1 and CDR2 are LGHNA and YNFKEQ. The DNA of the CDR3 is TGTGCCAGCAGCCAAGGTGTACTAGCGGGAGACACAGATACGCAGTATTTT. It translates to CASSQGVLAGDTDTQYF.